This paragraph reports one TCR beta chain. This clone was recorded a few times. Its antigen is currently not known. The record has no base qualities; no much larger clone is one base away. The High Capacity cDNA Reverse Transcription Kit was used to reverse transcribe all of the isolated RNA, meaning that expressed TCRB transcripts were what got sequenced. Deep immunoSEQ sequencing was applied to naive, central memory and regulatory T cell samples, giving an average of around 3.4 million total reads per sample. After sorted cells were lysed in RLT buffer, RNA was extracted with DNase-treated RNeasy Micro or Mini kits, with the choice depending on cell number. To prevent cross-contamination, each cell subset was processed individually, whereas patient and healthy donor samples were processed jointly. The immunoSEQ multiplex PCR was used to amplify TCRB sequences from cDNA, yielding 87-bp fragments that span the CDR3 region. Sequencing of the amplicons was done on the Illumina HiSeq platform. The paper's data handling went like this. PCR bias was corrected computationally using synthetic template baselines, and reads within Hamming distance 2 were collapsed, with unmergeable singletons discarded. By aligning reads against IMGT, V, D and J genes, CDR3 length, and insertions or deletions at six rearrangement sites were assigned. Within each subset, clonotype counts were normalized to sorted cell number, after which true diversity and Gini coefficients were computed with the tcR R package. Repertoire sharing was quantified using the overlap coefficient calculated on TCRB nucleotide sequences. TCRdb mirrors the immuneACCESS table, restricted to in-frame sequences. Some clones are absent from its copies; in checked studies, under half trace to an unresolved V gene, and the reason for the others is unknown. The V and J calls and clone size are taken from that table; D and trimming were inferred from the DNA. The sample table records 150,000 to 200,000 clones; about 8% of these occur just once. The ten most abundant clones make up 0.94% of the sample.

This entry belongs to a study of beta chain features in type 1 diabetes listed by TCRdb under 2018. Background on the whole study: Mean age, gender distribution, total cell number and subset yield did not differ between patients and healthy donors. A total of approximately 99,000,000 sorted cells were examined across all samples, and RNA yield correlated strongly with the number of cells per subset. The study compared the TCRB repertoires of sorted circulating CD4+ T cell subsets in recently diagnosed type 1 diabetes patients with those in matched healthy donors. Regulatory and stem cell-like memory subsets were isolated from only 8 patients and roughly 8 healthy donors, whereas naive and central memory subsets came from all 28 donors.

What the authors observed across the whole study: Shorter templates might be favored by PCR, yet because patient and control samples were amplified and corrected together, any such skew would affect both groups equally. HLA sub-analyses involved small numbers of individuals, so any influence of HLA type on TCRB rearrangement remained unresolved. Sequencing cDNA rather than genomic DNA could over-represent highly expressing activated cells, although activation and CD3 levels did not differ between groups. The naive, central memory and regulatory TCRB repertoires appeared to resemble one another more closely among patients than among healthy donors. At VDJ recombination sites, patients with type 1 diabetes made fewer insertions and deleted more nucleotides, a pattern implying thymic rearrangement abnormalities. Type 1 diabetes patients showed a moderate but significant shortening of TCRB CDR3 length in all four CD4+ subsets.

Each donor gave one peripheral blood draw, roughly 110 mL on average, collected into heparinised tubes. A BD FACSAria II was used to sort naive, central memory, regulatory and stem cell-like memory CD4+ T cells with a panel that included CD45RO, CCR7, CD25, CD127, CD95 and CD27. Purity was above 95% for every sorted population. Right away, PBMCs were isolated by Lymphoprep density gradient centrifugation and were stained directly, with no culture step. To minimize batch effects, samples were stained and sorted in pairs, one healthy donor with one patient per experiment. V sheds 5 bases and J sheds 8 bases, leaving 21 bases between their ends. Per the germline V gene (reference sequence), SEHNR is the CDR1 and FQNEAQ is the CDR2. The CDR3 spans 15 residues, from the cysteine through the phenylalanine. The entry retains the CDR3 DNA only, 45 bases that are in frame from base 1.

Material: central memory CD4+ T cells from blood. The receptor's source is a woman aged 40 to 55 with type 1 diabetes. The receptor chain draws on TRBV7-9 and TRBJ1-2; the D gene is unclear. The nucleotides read TGTGCCAGCAGCCCGGAGACGGGATGGACGGGAGGCTACACCTTC. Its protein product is CASSPETGWTGGYTF.